The subject of this entry is one T cell receptor beta chain. A single base separates this from a much larger clone, so it may be a read error. This sample stems from a study of T cells in Graves' hyperthyroidism and ophthalmopathy. RNA transcripts were the template for amplifying TCR beta CDR3 regions. TCR CDR3 underwent first-round RT-PCR with the HTBI primer set. MiXCR was run by TCRdb on the multiplex PCR reads, yielding one entry per CDR3 protein. This sample has roughly 630,000 distinct CDR3 sequences, with approximately 14% found just once. Diagnostic decisions used clinical symptoms, serum thyroxine and TRAb, thyroid ultrasound and orbital computed tomography. It was less than 13 ml of fresh peripheral blood that supplied the PBMCs. Sequencing was done on a sample of blood. This receptor was taken from a woman in her 30s with Graves' hyperthyroidism.

The CDR3 DNA reads as TGCAGTGCTAGAGAACAGAACACTGAAGCTTTCTTT. Residues: CSAREQNTEAFF. The V call is TRBV20-1, the J call TRBJ1-1; D is undetermined. This CDR3 is built from 12 residues. Trimming cost V 0 bases and J 1 base, with 3 bases left between them. The germline V gene has CDR1 DFQATT and CDR2 SNEGSKA (reference sequence).